The 5 T cell receptor beta chains below come from one sample, sequenced in a study of blood T cells in healthy people across ages. A second 7 to 11 cycle PCR used barcoded and J-beta primers. TCRdb processed the 5' RACE reads anew with MiXCR; each CDR3 protein has one entry. The data show some 760,000 distinct CDR3 sequences, with about 25% seen just once and under 4.5% held by the top ten. Another study also made use of these data, one on T cells of mothers and their children.

The sequencing input was blood. The receptors come from a boy between 5 and 17 years old in good health.

This clonotype occurred a few times. The V and J genes are TRBV4-3 and TRBJ2-7, with a possible D match to TRBD1 (7 bases). This CDR3 contains 16 residues. V was cut by 2 bases and J by 5 bases, with 19 bases left in between. Germline values: CDR1 LGHNA, CDR2 YSLEER. DNA of the CDR3: TGCGCCAGCAGCCAAACCCGTGGCAGGGGGAGGAACGAGCAGTACTTC. Translated: CASSQTRGRGRNEQYF.

This rearrangement joins TRBV12-3 or TRBV12-4 to TRBJ1-2; D uncertain. V dropped 4 bases and J dropped 8 bases, with 17 bases sitting between them. This CDR3 is 14 amino acids long. This CDR3 reads CASSWDQTALGYTF. In nucleotides, the CDR3 is TGTGCCAGCAGTTGGGATCAAACAGCACTCGGCTACACCTTC.

This clonotype showed up just a few times. The rearrangement uses TRBV5-5 and TRBJ1-5, with D hard to call. Germline-derived CDR1 and CDR2 are SGHKS and YYEKEE (reference sequence). This CDR3 is built from 17 residues. V was cut by 4 bases and J by 0 bases, with 17 bases left in between. CDR3 protein: CASSLIVGADSNQPQHF. CDR3 nucleotide sequence: TGTGCCAGCAGCCTTATTGTTGGAGCGGATAGCAATCAGCCCCAGCATTTT.

A few counts support this clonotype. CDR3 loop: CSVVGPMNTEAFF. In DNA form, the CDR3 reads TGCAGCGTTGTAGGGCCGATGAACACTGAAGCTTTCTTT. The chain links TRBV29-1 to TRBJ1-1; D remains unclear. The germline gives CDR1 SQVTM, CDR2 ANQGSEA. The CDR3 loop spans 13 amino acids. The ends were cut back, 4 bases at V and 0 bases at J, with 9 bases in the middle. The full variable domain, rest sourced from reference TRBV29-1 and TRBJ1-1, is SAVISQKPSRDICQRGTSLTIQCQVDSQVTMMFWYRQQPGQSLTLIATANQGSEATYESGFVIDKFPISRPNLTFSTLTVSNMSPEDSSIYLCSVVGPMNTEAFFGQGTRLTVV.

The chain has TRBV10-3 and TRBJ2-1; no reliable D call. V lost 6 bases, J lost 0 bases, and 9 bases lay in between. CDR3 length equals 14 residues. Germline CDR1 is ENHRY and CDR2 is SYGVKD. CDR3 amino acids: CAISGSSSYNEQFF. CDR3 nucleotides: TGTGCCATCAGCGGGTCGAGCTCCTACAATGAGCAGTTCTTC.